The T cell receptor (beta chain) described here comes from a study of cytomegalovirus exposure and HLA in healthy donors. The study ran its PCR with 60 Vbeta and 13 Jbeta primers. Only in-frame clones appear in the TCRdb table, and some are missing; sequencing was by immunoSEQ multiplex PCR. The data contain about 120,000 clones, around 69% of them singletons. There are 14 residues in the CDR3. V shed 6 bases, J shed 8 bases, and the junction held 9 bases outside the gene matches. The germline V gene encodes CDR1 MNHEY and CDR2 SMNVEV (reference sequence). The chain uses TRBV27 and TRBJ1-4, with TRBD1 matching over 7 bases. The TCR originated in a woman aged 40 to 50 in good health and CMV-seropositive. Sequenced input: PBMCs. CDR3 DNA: TGTGCCAGCAGCCGACAGACAGGGCGGGAAAAACTGTTTTTT. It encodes CASSRQTGREKLFF.